This TCR beta chain was profiled in a study of blood T cell repertoires in COVID-19. Study information: Sites in the United States, Italy and Spain provided acute and convalescent COVID-19 samples. In each case, the material was cDNA or gDNA derived from T cells, B-cell-depleted T cells, or PBMCs.

This CDR3 has 14 amino acids. Trimming took 1 base from V and 4 from J, leaving 11 bases between them. The germline V gene encodes CDR1 MDHEN and CDR2 SYDVKM. This clone was seen just once. In the original analysis: Counts of nucleated cells, estimated from reference gene primer amplification, were obtained. Here immunoSEQ multiplex PCR was the method, and the copy in TCRdb shows in-frame clones only, minus some. V and J calls and clone size are given by that table; D and trimming were obtained from the DNA. The data contain approximately 120,000 clones, around 90% of them singletons. The chain employs TRBV28 and TRBJ2-7; D is uncertain. Sequenced material: peripheral blood. This TCR was sampled from a human donor in a cohort sampled during active COVID-19. This CDR3 reads CASSLLGGMYEQYF. DNA of the CDR3: TGTGCCAGCAGTTTATTAGGCGGTATGTACGAGCAGTACTTC.